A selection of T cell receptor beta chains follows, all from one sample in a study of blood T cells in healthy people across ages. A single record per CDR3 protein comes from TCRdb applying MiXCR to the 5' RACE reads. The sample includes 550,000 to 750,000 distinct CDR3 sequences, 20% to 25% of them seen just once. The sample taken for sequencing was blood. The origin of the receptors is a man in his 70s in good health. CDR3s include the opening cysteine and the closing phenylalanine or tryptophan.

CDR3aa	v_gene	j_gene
CASSFGQEAQYF	TRBV5-1	TRBJ2-5
CASSQRRQGGTEAFF	TRBV14	TRBJ1-1
CASSSSGRYNEQFF	TRBV5-1	TRBJ2-1
CSAGTYNEQFF	TRBV20-1	TRBJ2-1
CASRPMGVNQPQHF	TRBV6-6	TRBJ1-5
CASSHETSGAQETQYF	TRBV4-1	TRBJ2-5
CASSQDSAVAGVPGELFF	TRBV4-3	TRBJ2-2
CATSAGGGPGEQFF	TRBV24-1	TRBJ2-1
CATSRDVATQYF	TRBV15	TRBJ2-3
CATHRTSTDTQYF	TRBV19	TRBJ2-3
CAISAEYNEKLFF	TRBV10-3	TRBJ1-4
CASSQGGTLSYNEQFF	TRBV14	TRBJ2-1
CASSPLARTTDTQYF	TRBV27	TRBJ2-3
CASKPTGEGETQYF	TRBV2	TRBJ2-5
CSARPLAGGWNEQFF	TRBV20-1	NA
CASSLQQVGYNEQFF	TRBV28	TRBJ2-1
CARSLGTDSGQETRYF	TRBV11-2	TRBJ2-5
CSANLRDTQYF	TRBV20-1	TRBJ2-3
CSAIGQGFHPDTQYF	TRBV20-1	TRBJ2-3
CASRSSEAYGYTF	TRBV6-5	TRBJ1-2
CAISESYSRGADSPLHF	TRBV10-3	TRBJ1-6
CASSFGERNSPLHF	TRBV6-5	TRBJ1-6
CASSLLKGQETQYF	TRBV5-1	TRBJ2-5
CASSSRASGKETQYF	TRBV7-6	TRBJ2-5
CASSPRQGITVDNEQFF	TRBV19	TRBJ2-1
CASSLLASGRNEQFF	TRBV12-3/TRBV12-4	TRBJ2-1
CASSEAPGGYGYTF	TRBV6-1	TRBJ1-2
CASSPLRLGQFADTQYF	TRBV9	TRBJ2-3
CASSLSAPYFWFPKNTGELFF	TRBV12-3/TRBV12-4	TRBJ2-2
CASSRRDVQETQYF	TRBV6-6	TRBJ2-5
CASSGPGTQYF	TRBV12-3/TRBV12-4	TRBJ2-5
CASSRRDRHTDTQYF	TRBV3-1	TRBJ2-3
CATSRGERRYQETQYF	TRBV15	TRBJ2-5
CSARGGSGSSKNIQYF	TRBV20-1	TRBJ2-4
CASSLDRPQETQYF	TRBV5-1	TRBJ2-5
CASLEGGAGEQYF	TRBV10-2	TRBJ2-7
CASSQLSRVPYNEQFF	TRBV4-1	TRBJ2-1
CASSTGLAFSTDTQYF	TRBV7-3	TRBJ2-3
CASSPVPSTPNEQFF	TRBV5-4	TRBJ2-1
CASSLRQGAKDTEAFF	TRBV7-9	TRBJ1-1
CASSLVGQQSSGNTIYF	TRBV7-8	TRBJ1-3
CASSFGTGANVLTF	TRBV7-9	TRBJ2-6
CASSFSRSNEQFF	TRBV7-9	TRBJ2-1
CASRSPGTGGGYEQYF	TRBV28	TRBJ2-7
CASSQNAGTGAHNEQFF	TRBV14	TRBJ2-1
CASSSTGDEQFF	TRBV27	TRBJ2-1
CSASAGMEETQYF	TRBV29-1	TRBJ2-5
CASSGQGANGYTF	TRBV12-3/TRBV12-4	TRBJ1-2
CASSPHGTGELFF	TRBV6-6	TRBJ2-2
CSVAGLAVQETQYF	TRBV29-1	TRBJ2-5
CASSGLAGTEQYF	TRBV19	TRBJ2-7
CASSDLTGSDEQYF	TRBV7-2	TRBJ2-7
CASTLAGTSRDEQYF	TRBV28	TRBJ2-7
CASGQTYQETQYF	TRBV27	TRBJ2-5
CASSLETGTYEQYF	TRBV5-1	TRBJ2-7
CSASPGQGPSGTQYF	TRBV20-1	TRBJ2-5